This T cell receptor (beta chain) was observed in a study of response to subunit inactivated influenza vaccine. TCRdb recomputed calls from the RT-PCR reads with MiXCR, one row per CDR3 protein. The sample holds roughly 700,000 distinct CDR3 sequences, about 14% seen once. There are 15 residues in the CDR3. Looked up from germline, CDR1 is MDHEN and CDR2 is SYDVKM. Trimming cost V 4 bases and J 2 bases; bases outside gene matches: 7. Of note for this clonotype: Its antigen is not identified.

Whole-study findings and limits: Each seasonal influenza vaccination, the authors suggested, recruits few new T cells.

The genes are TRBV28 and TRBJ2-7; TRBD2 matches at 8 bases. The receptor was derived from a man between 45 and 60 years old who received an inactivated influenza vaccine. The sample in question was PBMCs from blood, obtained less than 15 days before vaccination. The CDR3 spells CASSSLGRGAYEQYF. The CDR3 DNA is TGTGCCAGCAGTTCCCTAGGGCGGGGGGCCTACGAGCAGTACTTC.